This record looks at one T cell receptor beta chain sequence and its context. It has no known antigen specificity. Nothing much larger sits one base from this clone, and base qualities are not available. In the prospective study, participants were about 18 to 95 years old, resided in 25 or so geographic areas of the United States, and were enrolled through a virtual design. To assign participants to cohorts, the prospective study relied on clinical history that participants themselves reported in a screening survey and a study questionnaire. For ImmuneRACE Cohort 3, a participant was defined as recovered based on two consecutive negative NP/OP PCR tests, clearance by a healthcare professional, or resolution of symptoms. Each participant in the prospective study had whole blood, serum and a nasopharyngeal or oropharyngeal swab collected by mobile phlebotomists. Over a roughly two-month period, participants in the prospective study had the option of providing additional blood draws and questionnaires. Before DNA extraction, blood samples from the prospective study were shipped at room temperature or frozen.

The sample is drawn from a study of blood T cell repertoires in COVID-19 (dated by TCRdb to 2020 to 2022). Notes on the research overall: Samples covering the acute and convalescent phases of COVID-19 were provided by collaborators in the United States, Italy and Spain. The prospective study material was composed of cDNA or gDNA derived from T cells, B-cell-depleted T cells, or PBMCs. The repertoires were released in a freely available public database meant as a resource for research on the immune response to SARS-CoV-2. The dataset comprised deeply sampled blood TCRbeta repertoires from subjects exposed to, actively infected with, or recovered from COVID-19. Sample metadata almost always included a de-identified subject ID, COVID-19 status, age in years and sex. Samples were obtained from the ongoing ImmuneRACE study (first 160 participants) and from 1,200 or so subjects provided by 6 global collaborators. Where available, HLA class I and class II types were obtained from metadata supplied by the sample provider rather than from assay-based typing.

TCRbeta CDR3 regions were amplified from genomic DNA using the immunoSEQ Assay, a bias-controlled multiplex PCR. The original pipeline was this. Within the assay, amplification of reference gene primers was used to estimate how many nucleated cells each sample contained. To quantify the absolute abundance of each unique TCRbeta CDR3 rearrangement, sequence reads were collapsed and filtered. For each sample, productive Simpson clonality was calculated by taking the square root of Simpson's diversity index across productive rearrangements. As stored in TCRdb, this immuneACCESS dataset retains in-frame rearrangements with V and J assigned. A fraction of the clones does not appear; measured against another copy, unresolved V genes explain less than half of the discrepancy, and the remainder lacks a known reason. Clonal size and the V and J genes are those of that table, whereas D and trimming came from the DNA. The sample table records about 440,000 clones; less than 95% of these occur just once. Less than 0.75% of the sample lies in the top ten.

Results and caveats for the whole study, not just this receptor: Clinical and demographic metadata were provided uncurated, with the amount varying by source and participant.

The sequenced material came from PBMCs or T cells enriched from blood (not recorded which). The TCR comes from a man aged 18 to 30 who had recovered from COVID-19.

The CDR3 region has the sequence CASSQDRAYGYTF. The nucleotide sequence reads as follows: TGCGCCAGCAGCCAGGACAGGGCCTATGGCTACACCTTC. The rearranged segments are TRBV4-1 and TRBJ1-2; the junction holds 8 bases that match TRBD1. From a lookup of the germline V gene, CDR1 and CDR2 are MGHRA and YSYEKL. Trimming accounts for 3 bases at V and 4 bases at J, while the number of junction bases matched to no gene is 1. The CDR3 measures 13 amino acids from cysteine to phenylalanine. Only CDR3 DNA remains: 39 bases, in frame from the first base.